A selection of T cell receptor beta chains follows, all from one sample in a study of T cells after somatic rescue of genetic block. The protocol was immunoSEQ multiplex PCR, while the TCRdb copy is restricted to in-frame clones and leaves out a portion. This sample has 110,000 or so clones, with 75% to 95% found just once. Sequenced: peripheral blood mononuclear cells (PBMCs). These TCRs come from a young woman. Both conserved end residues are part of each CDR3. The D gene is left open where the match is weak. Where a row states a size, it is once, few, many or the class of an expanded clone; other rows omit it.

v_call	j_call	d_call	clone_size	cdr3_aa	cdr3_nt
TRBV28	TRBJ2-3	-	-	CASTPLGSDTQYF	TGTGCCAGCACCCCCTTGGGGTCAGATACGCAGTATTTT
TRBV30	TRBJ1-4	TRBD1	-	CAWSSGTGDEKLFF	TGTGCCTGGAGTTCCGGGACAGGGGATGAAAAACTGTTTTTT
TRBV5-4	TRBJ1-6	TRBD1	once	CASSWDRGNSPLHF	TGTGCCAGCAGCTGGGACAGGGGTAATTCACCCCTCCACTTT
TRBV5-4	TRBJ2-3	-	-	CASSLGGGNTDTQYF	TGTGCCAGCAGCTTGGGTGGGGGAAACACAGATACGCAGTATTTT
TRBV27	TRBJ1-6	-	-	CASTPTAGIRNSPLHF	TGTGCCAGCACCCCAACCGCAGGGATAAGAAATTCACCCCTCCACTTT
TRBV19	TRBJ2-5	-	-	CASSIGSTRQETQYF	TGTGCCAGTAGTATAGGATCGACCAGACAAGAGACCCAGTACTTC
TRBV27	TRBJ2-5	-	-	CASSLRRTQETQYF	TGTGCCAGCAGTTTGCGACGGACCCAAGAGACCCAGTACTTC
TRBV19	TRBJ1-4	-	-	CASSYRATNEKLFF	TGTGCCAGTAGCTACAGGGCGACTAATGAAAAACTGTTTTTT
TRBV4-3	TRBJ2-1	-	-	CASSQDSSAAYNEQFF	TGCGCCAGCAGCCAAGATTCATCCGCGGCCTACAATGAGCAGTTCTTC
TRBV4-2	TRBJ2-7	-	-	CASSQDRAYEQYF	TGTGCCAGCAGCCAGGATCGGGCCTACGAGCAGTACTTC
TRBV13	TRBJ2-1	TRBD2	once	CASSRSSGGVNEQFF	TGTGCCAGCAGCCGTTCTAGCGGGGGAGTAAATGAGCAGTTCTTC
TRBV7-9	TRBJ1-1	-	-	CASSLDVPTEAFF	TGTGCCAGCAGTCTAGACGTCCCCACCGAAGCTTTCTTT
TRBV18	TRBJ1-2	-	-	CASSPGTLYGYTF	TGTGCCAGCTCACCCGGGACACTTTATGGCTACACCTTC
TRBV9	TRBJ2-3	-	-	CATFHDTQYF	TGCGCGACCTTCCACGATACGCAGTATTTT
TRBV7-3	TRBJ2-1	-	-	CASSTPGLAYNEQFF	TGTGCCAGCAGCACTCCGGGACTGGCCTACAATGAGCAGTTCTTC
TRBV7-2	TRBJ2-5	TRBD1	-	CASSLVTGDRETQYF	TGTGCCAGCAGCTTAGTAACAGGGGACAGGGAGACCCAGTACTTC
TRBV10-3	TRBJ1-1	TRBD1	-	CAISEFDRGNTEAFF	TGTGCCATCAGTGAGTTCGACAGGGGGAACACTGAAGCTTTCTTT
TRBV5-4	TRBJ1-2	TRBD1	-	CASSPRQGANYGYTF	TGTGCCAGCAGCCCAAGACAGGGGGCAAACTATGGCTACACCTTC
TRBV27	TRBJ2-5	TRBD1	-	CASSTTGTGIQETQYF	TGTGCCAGCAGTACGACCGGGACAGGGATCCAAGAGACCCAGTACTTC
TRBV5-1	TRBJ2-2	TRBD1	-	CASSTGTGFQTGELFF	TGCGCCAGCAGCACCGGGACAGGGTTTCAAACCGGGGAGCTGTTTTTT
TRBV6-1	TRBJ2-1	-	-	CASSVWTGNEQFF	TGTGCCAGCAGTGTCTGGACTGGGAATGAGCAGTTCTTC
TRBV14	TRBJ2-7	TRBD2	-	CASSDGLAPGEQYF	TGTGCCAGCAGCGATGGACTAGCGCCGGGCGAGCAGTACTTC
TRBV5-6	TRBJ1-5	-	-	CASSGGGQPQHF	TGTGCCAGCAGCGGAGGGGGGCAGCCCCAGCATTTT
TRBV4-1	TRBJ2-2	-	-	CASSPKKSADTGELFF	TGCGCCAGCAGCCCTAAGAAGTCGGCGGACACCGGGGAGCTGTTTTTT
TRBV5-5	TRBJ1-2	-	-	CASSLQGFGGYTF	TGTGCCAGCAGCTTGCAGGGTTTCGGTGGCTACACCTTC
TRBV2	TRBJ1-1	-	-	CASSEVGREGAAFF	TGTGCCAGCAGTGAAGTGGGAAGGGAAGGGGCGGCTTTCTTT
TRBV11-2	TRBJ1-1	TRBD1	-	CASSLQGINTEAFF	TGTGCCAGCAGTCTACAGGGGATCAACACTGAAGCTTTCTTT
TRBV6-4	TRBJ2-5	TRBD2	-	CASSALAGDQETQYF	TGTGCCAGCAGTGCCCTAGCGGGGGACCAAGAGACCCAGTACTTC
TRBV7-9	TRBJ1-4	TRBD1	-	CASSSGTGIEKLFF	TGTGCCAGCAGCTCAGGGACAGGGATTGAAAAACTGTTTTTT
TRBV4-2	TRBJ1-4	-	-	CASSQEGRLATNEKLFF	TGTGCCAGCAGCCAAGAAGGTCGCCTAGCAACTAATGAAAAACTGTTTTTT
TRBV7-9	TRBJ2-3	TRBD1	-	CASSPSRDSSDTQYF	TGTGCCAGCAGCCCCAGTCGGGACAGTTCAGATACGCAGTATTTT
TRBV6-1	TRBJ1-5	-	-	CASSEGTLKNQPQHF	TGTGCCAGCAGTGAAGGGACCCTAAAGAATCAGCCCCAGCATTTT
TRBV27	TRBJ2-2	-	-	CASSKGNTGELFF	TGTGCCAGCAGTAAGGGGAACACCGGGGAGCTGTTTTTT
TRBV5-1	TRBJ2-7	-	once	CASSLAGGGGGGEQYF	TGCGCCAGCAGCTTGGCCGGTGGAGGGGGCGGCGGCGAGCAGTACTTC
TRBV6-1	TRBJ2-7	TRBD1	-	CASNDWQGDEQYF	TGTGCCAGCAATGATTGGCAGGGGGACGAGCAGTACTTC
TRBV2	TRBJ2-7	TRBD1	once	CASKGQATSYEQYF	TGTGCCAGCAAAGGACAGGCTACCTCCTACGAGCAGTACTTC
TRBV9	TRBJ2-1	TRBD1	-	CASSLRTGRDYNEQFF	TGTGCCAGCAGCCTTCGGACAGGTAGGGACTACAATGAGCAGTTCTTC
TRBV6-6	TRBJ2-7	TRBD1	-	CASSFPGQGSYEQYF	TGTGCCAGCAGTTTCCCCGGACAGGGATCCTACGAGCAGTACTTC
TRBV11-3	TRBJ2-5	-	-	CASRAGSEPGETQYF	TGTGCCAGCAGAGCGGGCTCGGAGCCAGGAGAGACCCAGTACTTC
TRBV4-3	TRBJ2-7	-	-	CASSLSLPGLSYEQYF	TGCGCCAGCAGCCTGTCATTGCCGGGGCTCTCCTACGAGCAGTACTTC
TRBV7-8	TRBJ1-2	TRBD1	-	CASSMGTDGYTF	TGTGCCAGCAGCATGGGGACAGACGGCTACACCTTC
TRBV5-8	TRBJ2-2	-	-	CASSLIQGNTGELFF	TGTGCCAGCAGCTTAATACAGGGAAACACCGGGGAGCTGTTTTTT
TRBV19	TRBJ1-5	-	-	CASRTSDRASNQPQHF	TGTGCCAGTAGGACCTCGGACAGAGCTTCCAATCAGCCCCAGCATTTT
TRBV4-1	TRBJ1-3	TRBD1	-	CASSLAGTGGYTIYF	TGCGCCAGCAGCCTCGCCGGGACAGGGGGGTACACCATATATTTT
TRBV5-1	TRBJ2-3	TRBD2	-	CASSLAGGRAGDTQYF	TGCGCCAGCAGCCTAGCGGGGGGGCGGGCAGGAGATACGCAGTATTTT
TRBV7-2	TRBJ2-3	TRBD2	-	CASSFRLAGGRTQYF	TGTGCCAGCAGCTTTAGACTAGCGGGGGGGCGAACGCAGTATTTT
TRBV11-2	TRBJ1-2	TRBD1	-	CASSSGDSNYGYTF	TGTGCCAGCAGCAGCGGGGACAGCAACTATGGCTACACCTTC
TRBV7-9	TRBJ2-1	TRBD2	-	CASSFPAGGPGEQFF	TGTGCCAGCAGCTTCCCCGCGGGGGGCCCGGGTGAGCAGTTCTTC
TRBV11-3	TRBJ2-1	-	-	CASSSRTDGEQFF	TGTGCCAGCAGCAGTCGGACAGATGGTGAGCAGTTCTTC
TRBV4-1	TRBJ1-1	-	-	CASSQALRQFEAFF	TGCGCCAGCAGCCAAGCCCTAAGACAGTTTGAAGCTTTCTTT
TRBV7-8	TRBJ2-1	-	-	CASSLAPLPNEQFF	TGTGCCAGCAGCTTAGCGCCCTTACCCAATGAGCAGTTCTTC
TRBV10-3	TRBJ1-2	-	-	CAISEGGGKDGYTF	TGTGCCATCAGTGAAGGGGGTGGGAAGGATGGCTACACCTTC
TRBV28	TRBJ1-1	-	-	CASFHWGVDTEAFF	TGTGCCAGCTTCCATTGGGGTGTGGACACTGAAGCTTTCTTT
TRBV2	TRBJ2-7	-	-	CASSEQGTSYEQYF	TGTGCCAGCAGTGAACAGGGCACCTCCTACGAGCAGTACTTC
TRBV28	TRBJ2-7	TRBD1	-	CASSVVRDSYEQYF	TGTGCCAGCAGTGTTGTCCGGGACAGCTACGAGCAGTACTTC